A single T cell receptor beta chain is shown here with its context. These data come from a study of blood T cell repertoires in COVID-19. Looking at the study overall: Material from acute and convalescent COVID-19 was sourced from the United States, Italy and Spain. Nucleic acid was either cDNA or gDNA, and it came from T cells, B-cell-depleted T cells, or PBMCs.

Authors' data handling: Scientists estimated how many nucleated cells there were by amplifying reference gene primers. Data came from immunoSEQ multiplex PCR; TCRdb stores just in-frame clones and leaves some out. V, J and clone size derive from that table, while D and trimming were established from the DNA sequence. This sample has fewer than 100,000 clones, with more than 75% found just once. The TCR originated in a human donor in a cohort sampled during active COVID-19. Source material: peripheral blood.

The CDR3 DNA reads as TGTGCCAGCAGGCAGGGAAGGGGGTACAATGAGCAGTTCTTC. Amino acid sequence: CASRQGRGYNEQFF. The V call is TRBV28, the J call TRBJ2-1; D is perhaps TRBD1 (6 bases). V lost 6 bases, J lost 4 bases, and 13 bases lay in between. Germline V gene lookup returns CDR1 MDHEN and CDR2 SYDVKM. The CDR3 runs 14 residues. Full variable domain (outside the CDR3, taken from reference TRBV28 and TRBJ2-1): DVKVTQSSRYLVKRTGEKVFLECVQDMDHENMFWYRQDPGLGLRLIYFSYDVKMKEKGDIPEGYSVSREKKERFSLILESASTNQTSMYLCASRQGRGYNEQFFGPGTRLTVL.